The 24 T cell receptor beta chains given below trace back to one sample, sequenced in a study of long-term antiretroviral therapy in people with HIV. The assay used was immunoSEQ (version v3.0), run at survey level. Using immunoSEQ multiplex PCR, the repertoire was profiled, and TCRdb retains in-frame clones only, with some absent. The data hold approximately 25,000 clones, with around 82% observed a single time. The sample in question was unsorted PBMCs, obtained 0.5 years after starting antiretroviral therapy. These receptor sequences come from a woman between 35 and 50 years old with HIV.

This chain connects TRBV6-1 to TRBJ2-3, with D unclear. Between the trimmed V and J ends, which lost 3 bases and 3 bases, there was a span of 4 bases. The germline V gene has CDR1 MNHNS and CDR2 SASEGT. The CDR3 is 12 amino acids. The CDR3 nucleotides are TGTGCCAGCAGTGACTCGACAGATACGCAGTATTTT. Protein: CASSDSTDTQYF.

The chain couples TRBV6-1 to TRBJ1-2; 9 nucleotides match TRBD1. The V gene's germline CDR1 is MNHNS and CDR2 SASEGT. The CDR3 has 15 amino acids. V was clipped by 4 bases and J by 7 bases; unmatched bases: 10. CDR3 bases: TGTGCCAGCAGTGGGGTTCTACAGGGGGCGAGTGGCTACACCTTC. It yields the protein CASSGVLQGASGYTF.

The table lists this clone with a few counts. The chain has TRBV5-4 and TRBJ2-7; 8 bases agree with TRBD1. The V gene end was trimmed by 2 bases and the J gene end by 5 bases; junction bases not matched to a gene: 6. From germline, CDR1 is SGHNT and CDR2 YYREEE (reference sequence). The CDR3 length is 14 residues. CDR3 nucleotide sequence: TGTGCCAGCAGCTTCCCGGACAGGGACAACGAGCAGTACTTC. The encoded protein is CASSFPDRDNEQYF.

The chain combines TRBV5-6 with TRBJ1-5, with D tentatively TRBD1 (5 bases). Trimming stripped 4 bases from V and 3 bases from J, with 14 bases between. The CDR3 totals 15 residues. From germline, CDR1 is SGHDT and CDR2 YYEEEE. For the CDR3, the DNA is TGTGCCAGCAGCAGCTTAGACAGATCCAATCAGCCCCAGCATTTT. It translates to CASSSLDRSNQPQHF.

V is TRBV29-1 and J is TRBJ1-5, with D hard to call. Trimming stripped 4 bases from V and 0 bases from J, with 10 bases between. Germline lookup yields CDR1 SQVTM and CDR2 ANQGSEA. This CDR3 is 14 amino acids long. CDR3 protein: CSVVILDSNQPQHF. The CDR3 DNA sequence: TGCAGCGTTGTAATCCTGGATAGCAATCAGCCCCAGCATTTT.

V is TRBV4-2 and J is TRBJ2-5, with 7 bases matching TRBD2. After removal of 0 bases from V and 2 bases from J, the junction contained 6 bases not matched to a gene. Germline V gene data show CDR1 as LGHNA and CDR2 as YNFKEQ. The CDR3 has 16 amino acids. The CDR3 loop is CASSQDAAGLQETQYF. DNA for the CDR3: TGTGCCAGCAGCCAAGATGCGGCGGGACTACAAGAGACCCAGTACTTC.

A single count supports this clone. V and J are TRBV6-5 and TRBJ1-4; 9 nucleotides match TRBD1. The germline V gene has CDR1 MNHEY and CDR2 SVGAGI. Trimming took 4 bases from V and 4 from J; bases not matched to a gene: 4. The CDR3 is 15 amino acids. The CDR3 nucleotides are TGTGCCAGCAGTTGGACAGGGGCCTTTAATGAAAAACTGTTTTTT. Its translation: CASSWTGAFNEKLFF.

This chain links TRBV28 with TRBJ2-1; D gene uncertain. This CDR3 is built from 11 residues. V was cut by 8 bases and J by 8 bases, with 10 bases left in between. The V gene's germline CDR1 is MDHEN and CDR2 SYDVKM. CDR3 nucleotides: TGTGCCAGCGCTCTGGGCTATGAGCAGTTCTTC. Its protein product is CASALGYEQFF.

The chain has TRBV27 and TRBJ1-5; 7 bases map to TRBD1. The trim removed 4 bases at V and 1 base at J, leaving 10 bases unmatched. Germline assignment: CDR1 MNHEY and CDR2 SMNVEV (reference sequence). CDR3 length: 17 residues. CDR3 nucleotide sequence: TGTGCCAGCAGTTCGCGACAGGGAGGGACAAGCAATCAGCCCCAGCATTTT. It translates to CASSSRQGGTSNQPQHF.

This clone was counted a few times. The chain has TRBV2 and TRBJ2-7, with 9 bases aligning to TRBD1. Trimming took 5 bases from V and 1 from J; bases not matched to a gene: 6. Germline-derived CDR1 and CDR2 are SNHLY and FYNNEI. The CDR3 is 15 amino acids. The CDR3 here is CASSSGQGTSYEQYF. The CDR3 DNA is TGTGCCAGCAGTTCCGGACAGGGGACTTCCTACGAGCAGTACTTC. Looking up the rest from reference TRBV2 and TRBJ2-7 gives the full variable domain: EPEVTQTPSHQVTQMGQEVILRCVPISNHLYFYWYRQILGQKVEFLVSFYNNEISEKSEIFDDQFSVERPDGSNFTLKIRSTKLEDSAMYFCASSSGQGTSYEQYFGPGTRLTVT.

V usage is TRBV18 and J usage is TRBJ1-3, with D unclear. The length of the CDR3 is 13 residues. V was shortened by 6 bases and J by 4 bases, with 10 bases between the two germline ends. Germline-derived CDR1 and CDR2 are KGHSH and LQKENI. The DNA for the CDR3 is TGTGCCAGCTCCCTGTCAAAAGGAAACACCATATATTTT. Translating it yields CASSLSKGNTIYF.

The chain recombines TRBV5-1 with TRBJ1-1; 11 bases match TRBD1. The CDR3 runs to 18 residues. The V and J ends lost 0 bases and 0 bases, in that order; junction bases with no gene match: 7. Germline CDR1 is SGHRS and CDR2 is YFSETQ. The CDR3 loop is CASSLDPDRGPMNTEAFF. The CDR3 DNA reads TGCGCCAGCAGCTTGGATCCGGACAGGGGGCCGATGAACACTGAAGCTTTCTTT.

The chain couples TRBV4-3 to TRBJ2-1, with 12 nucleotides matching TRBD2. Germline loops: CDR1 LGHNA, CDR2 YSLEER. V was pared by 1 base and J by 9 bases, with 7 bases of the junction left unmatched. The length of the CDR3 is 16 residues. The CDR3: CASSQAASGGELEQFF. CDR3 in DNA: TGCGCCAGCAGCCAAGCCGCTAGCGGGGGGGAACTTGAGCAGTTCTTC.

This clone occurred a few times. This chain's CDR3 is CASSRGLAEINTGELFF. The CDR3 nucleotides read TGTGCCAGCAGCCGAGGACTAGCGGAAATTAACACCGGGGAGCTGTTTTTT. This chain uses TRBV5-4 with TRBJ2-2; 10 nucleotides line up with TRBD2. The CDR3 runs to 17 residues. The germline gives CDR1 SGHNT, CDR2 YYREEE (reference sequence). Trimming cost V 4 bases and J 2 bases; bases outside gene matches: 8.

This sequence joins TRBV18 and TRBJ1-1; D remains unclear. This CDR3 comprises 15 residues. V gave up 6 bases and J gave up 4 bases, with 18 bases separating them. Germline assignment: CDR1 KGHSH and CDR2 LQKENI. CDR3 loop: CASSLEGRVGTEAFF. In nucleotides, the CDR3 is TGTGCCAGCTCGCTCGAAGGGAGAGTGGGCACTGAAGCTTTCTTT.

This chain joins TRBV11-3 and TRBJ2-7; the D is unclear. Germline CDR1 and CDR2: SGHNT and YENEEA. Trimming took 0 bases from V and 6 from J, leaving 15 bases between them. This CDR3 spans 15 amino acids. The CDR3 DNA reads TGTGCCAGCAGCTTAGAATTGGGGTATAAGGGCGAGCAGTACTTC. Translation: CASSLELGYKGEQYF.

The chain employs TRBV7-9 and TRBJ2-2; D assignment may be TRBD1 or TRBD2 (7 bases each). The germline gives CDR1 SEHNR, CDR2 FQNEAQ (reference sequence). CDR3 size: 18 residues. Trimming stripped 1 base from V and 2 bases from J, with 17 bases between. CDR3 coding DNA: TGTGCCAGCAGCTTAGGGACAGGACTAGAAACTAACACCGGGGAGCTGTTTTTT. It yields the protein CASSLGTGLETNTGELFF.

The CDR3 DNA sequence: TGTGCCAGCAGTCCCCTAGCGGGAACATACAATGAGCAGTTCTTC. Its protein product is CASSPLAGTYNEQFF. J is TRBJ2-1 and V is TRBV28; 9 bases match TRBD2. The V gene's germline CDR1 is MDHEN and CDR2 SYDVKM. After removal of 5 bases from V and 4 bases from J, the junction contained 6 bases not matched to a gene. This CDR3 region has 15 residues.

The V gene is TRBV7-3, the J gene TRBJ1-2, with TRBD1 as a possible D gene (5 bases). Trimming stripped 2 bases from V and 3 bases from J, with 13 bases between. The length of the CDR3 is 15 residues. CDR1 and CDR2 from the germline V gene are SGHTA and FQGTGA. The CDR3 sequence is CASSLLGGVDYGYTF. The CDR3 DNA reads TGTGCCAGCAGCTTATTGGGGGGAGTAGACTATGGCTACACCTTC.

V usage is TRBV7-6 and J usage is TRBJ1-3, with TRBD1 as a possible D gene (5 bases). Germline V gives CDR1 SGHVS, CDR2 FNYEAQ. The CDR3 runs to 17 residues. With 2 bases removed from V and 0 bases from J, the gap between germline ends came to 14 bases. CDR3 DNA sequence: TGTGCCAGCAGCTTAAGGGGCTCACGGAACTCTGGAAACACCATATATTTT. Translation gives CASSLRGSRNSGNTIYF. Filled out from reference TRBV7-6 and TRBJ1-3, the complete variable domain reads GAGVSQSPRYKVTKRGQDVALRCDPISGHVSLYWYRQALGQGPEFLTYFNYEAQQDKSGLPNDRFSAERPEGSISTLTIQRTEQRDSAMYRCASSLRGSRNSGNTIYFGEGSWLTVV.

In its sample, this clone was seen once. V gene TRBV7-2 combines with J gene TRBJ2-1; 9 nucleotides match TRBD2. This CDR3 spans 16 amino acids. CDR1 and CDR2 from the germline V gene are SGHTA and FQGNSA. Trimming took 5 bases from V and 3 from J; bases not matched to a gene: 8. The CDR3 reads CASSGRGGAFYNEQFF. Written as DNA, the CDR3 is TGTGCCAGCAGCGGACGCGGGGGGGCTTTCTACAATGAGCAGTTCTTC.

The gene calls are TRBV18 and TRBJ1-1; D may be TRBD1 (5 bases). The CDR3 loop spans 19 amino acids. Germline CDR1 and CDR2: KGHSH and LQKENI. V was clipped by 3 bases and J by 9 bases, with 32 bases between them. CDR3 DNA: TGTGCCAGCTCACCCGGGGGTCCGGGGATTGAGGAGGGAAGATTGAAAGCTTTCTTT. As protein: CASSPGGPGIEEGRLKAFF.

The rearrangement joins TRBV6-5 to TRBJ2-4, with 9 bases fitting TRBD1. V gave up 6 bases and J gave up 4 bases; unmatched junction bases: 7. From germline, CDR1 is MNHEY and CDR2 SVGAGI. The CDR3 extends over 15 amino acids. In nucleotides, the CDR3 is TGTGCCAGCAGCAGACAGGGGGGATTGAAAAACATTCAGTACTTC. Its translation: CASSRQGGLKNIQYF.

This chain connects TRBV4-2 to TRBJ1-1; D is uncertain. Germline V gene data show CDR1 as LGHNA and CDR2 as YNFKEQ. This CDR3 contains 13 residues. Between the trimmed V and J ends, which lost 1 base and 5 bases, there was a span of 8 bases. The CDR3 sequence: CASSQVWGTEAFF. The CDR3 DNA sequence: TGTGCCAGCAGCCAAGTCTGGGGAACTGAAGCTTTCTTT.